The clone carrying this T cell receptor beta chain was recorded only once. These data come from a study of cytomegalovirus exposure and HLA in healthy donors. This CDR3 is 18 amino acids long. Germline V gene data show CDR1 as SNHLY and CDR2 as FYNNEI. V lost 4 bases to trimming and J lost 0 bases; unmatched junction nucleotides: 6. Primers for the PCR totalled 60 Vbeta and 13 Jbeta. Clones were sequenced by immunoSEQ multiplex PCR, and TCRdb holds only the in-frame ones, with some missing. The table has tens of thousands of clones, roughly 79% seen once. This rearrangement joins TRBV2 to TRBJ2-2; TRBD2 aligns across 12 bases. The material sequenced was PBMCs. The clonotype comes from a woman aged 40 to 50 in good health and CMV-seronegative. The CDR3 sequence: CASSARLAGGPNTGELFF. The CDR3 DNA reads as TGTGCCAGCAGTGCGCGGCTAGCGGGGGGGCCGAACACCGGGGAGCTGTTTTTT.